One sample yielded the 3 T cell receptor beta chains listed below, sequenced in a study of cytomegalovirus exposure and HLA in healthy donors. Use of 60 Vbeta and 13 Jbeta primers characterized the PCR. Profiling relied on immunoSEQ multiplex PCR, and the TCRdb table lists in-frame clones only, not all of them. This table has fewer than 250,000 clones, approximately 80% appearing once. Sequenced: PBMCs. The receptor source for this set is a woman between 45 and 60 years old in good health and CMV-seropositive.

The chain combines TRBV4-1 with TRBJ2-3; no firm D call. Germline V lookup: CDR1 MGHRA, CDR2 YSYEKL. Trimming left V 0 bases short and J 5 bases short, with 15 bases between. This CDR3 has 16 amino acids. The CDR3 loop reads CASSQDSGYARDTQYF. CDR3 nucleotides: TGCGCCAGCAGCCAAGATTCCGGGTACGCGAGAGATACGCAGTATTTT.

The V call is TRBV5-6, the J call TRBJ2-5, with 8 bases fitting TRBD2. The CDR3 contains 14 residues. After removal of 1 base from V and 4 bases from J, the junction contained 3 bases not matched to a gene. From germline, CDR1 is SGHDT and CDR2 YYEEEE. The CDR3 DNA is TGTGCCAGCAGCTTGTTAGCGGGGCTAGAGACCCAGTACTTC. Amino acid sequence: CASSLLAGLETQYF.

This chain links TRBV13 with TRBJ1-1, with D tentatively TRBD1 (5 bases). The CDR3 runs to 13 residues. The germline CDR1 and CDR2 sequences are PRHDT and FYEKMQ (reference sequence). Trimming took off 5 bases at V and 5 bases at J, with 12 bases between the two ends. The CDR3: CASSRGGRTEAFF. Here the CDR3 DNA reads TGTGCCAGCAGCCGGGGGGGGAGGACTGAAGCTTTCTTT.